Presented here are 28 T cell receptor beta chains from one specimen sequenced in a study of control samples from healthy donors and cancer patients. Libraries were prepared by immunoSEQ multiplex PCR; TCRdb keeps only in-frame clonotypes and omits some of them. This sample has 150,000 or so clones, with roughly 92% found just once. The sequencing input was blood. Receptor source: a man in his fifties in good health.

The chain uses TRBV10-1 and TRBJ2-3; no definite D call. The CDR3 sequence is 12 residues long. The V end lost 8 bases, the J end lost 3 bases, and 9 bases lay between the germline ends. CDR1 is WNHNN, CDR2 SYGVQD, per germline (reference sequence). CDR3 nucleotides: TGCGCCAGCTCGGCTACGACAGATACGCAGTATTTT. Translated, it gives CASSATTDTQYF.

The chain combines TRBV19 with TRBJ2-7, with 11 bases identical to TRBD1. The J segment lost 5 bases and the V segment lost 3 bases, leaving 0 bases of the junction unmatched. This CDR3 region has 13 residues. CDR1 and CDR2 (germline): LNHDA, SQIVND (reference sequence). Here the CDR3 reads CASSMDRGHEQYF. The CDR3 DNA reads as TGTGCCAGTAGTATGGACAGGGGGCACGAGCAGTACTTC.

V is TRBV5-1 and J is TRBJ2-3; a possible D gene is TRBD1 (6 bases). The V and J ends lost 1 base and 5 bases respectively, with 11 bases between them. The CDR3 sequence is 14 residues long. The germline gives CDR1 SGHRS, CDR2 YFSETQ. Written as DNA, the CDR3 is TGCGCCAGCAGCTTGAACAGGGTAGAAGATACGCAGTATTTT. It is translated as CASSLNRVEDTQYF.

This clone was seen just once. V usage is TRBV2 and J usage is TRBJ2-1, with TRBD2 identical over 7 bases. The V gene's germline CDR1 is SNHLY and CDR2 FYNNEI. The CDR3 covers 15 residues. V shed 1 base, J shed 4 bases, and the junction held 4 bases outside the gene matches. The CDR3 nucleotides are TGTGCCAGCAGTGAAGGGCAGCGGGGTTACAATGAGCAGTTCTTC. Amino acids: CASSEGQRGYNEQFF.

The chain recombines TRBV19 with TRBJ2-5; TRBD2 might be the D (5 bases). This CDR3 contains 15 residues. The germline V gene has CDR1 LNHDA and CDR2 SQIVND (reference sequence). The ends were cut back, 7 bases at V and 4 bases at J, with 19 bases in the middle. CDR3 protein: CASTPGVTTGETQYF. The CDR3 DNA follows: TGTGCCAGTACCCCCGGGGTGACTACCGGAGAGACCCAGTACTTC.

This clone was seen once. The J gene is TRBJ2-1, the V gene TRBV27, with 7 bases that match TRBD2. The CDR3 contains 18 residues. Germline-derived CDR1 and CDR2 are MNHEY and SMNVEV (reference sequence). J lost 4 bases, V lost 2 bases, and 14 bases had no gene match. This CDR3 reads CASSLRPLTSAPYNEQFF. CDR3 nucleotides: TGTGCCAGCAGTTTACGTCCGTTAACTAGCGCCCCTTACAATGAGCAGTTCTTC.

CDR3 DNA sequence: TGTGCCAGCAGCCCGTCAGATACGCAGTATTTT. This codes for CASSPSDTQYF. The chain carries TRBV14 and TRBJ2-3; D gene ambiguous. Trimming left V 4 bases short and J 4 bases short, with 3 bases between. The length of the CDR3 is 11 residues. Germline assignment: CDR1 SGHDN and CDR2 FVKESK.

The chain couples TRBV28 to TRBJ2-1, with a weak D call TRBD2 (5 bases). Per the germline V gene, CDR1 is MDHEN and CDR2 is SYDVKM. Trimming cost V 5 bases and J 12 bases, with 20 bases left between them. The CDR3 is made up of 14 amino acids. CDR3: CASSTPDFTKSQFF. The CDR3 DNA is TGTGCCAGCAGTACCCCGGACTTTACGAAGTCGCAGTTCTTC.

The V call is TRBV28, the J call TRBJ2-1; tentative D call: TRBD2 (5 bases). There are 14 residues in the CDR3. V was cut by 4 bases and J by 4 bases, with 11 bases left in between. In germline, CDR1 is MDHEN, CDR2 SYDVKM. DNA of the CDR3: TGTGCCAGCAGTTCCGCGGGCAAATACAATGAGCAGTTCTTC. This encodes CASSSAGKYNEQFF.

CDR3 amino acids: CASSLGTDYEQYF. CDR3 nucleotide sequence: TGTGCCAGCAGTCTCGGGACGGACTACGAGCAGTACTTC. The chain links TRBV28 to TRBJ2-7, with D possibly called TRBD1 or TRBD2 (5 bases each). V gave up 5 bases and J gave up 3 bases, with 11 bases separating them. CDR1 and CDR2 from the germline V gene are MDHEN and SYDVKM. This CDR3 is built from 13 residues.

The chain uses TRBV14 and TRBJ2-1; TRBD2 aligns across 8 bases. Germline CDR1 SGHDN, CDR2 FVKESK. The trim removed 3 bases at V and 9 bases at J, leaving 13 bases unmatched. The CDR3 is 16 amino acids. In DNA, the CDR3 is TGTGCCAGCAGCCAGCTAGCGGGTCAGAGTGACGGTGAGCAGTTCTTC. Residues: CASSQLAGQSDGEQFF. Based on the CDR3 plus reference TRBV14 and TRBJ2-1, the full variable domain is EAGVTQFPSHSVIEKGQTVTLRCDPISGHDNLYWYRRVMGKEIKFLLHFVKESKQDESGMPNNRFLAERTGGTYSTLKVQPAELEDSGVYFCASSQLAGQSDGEQFFGPGTRLTVL.

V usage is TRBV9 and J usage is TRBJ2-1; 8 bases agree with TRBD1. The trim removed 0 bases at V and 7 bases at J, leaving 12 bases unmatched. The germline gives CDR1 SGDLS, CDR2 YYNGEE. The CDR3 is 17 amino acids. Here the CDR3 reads CASSVVGRQGALNEQFF. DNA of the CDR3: TGTGCCAGCAGCGTAGTAGGGAGGCAGGGGGCTTTAAATGAGCAGTTCTTC.

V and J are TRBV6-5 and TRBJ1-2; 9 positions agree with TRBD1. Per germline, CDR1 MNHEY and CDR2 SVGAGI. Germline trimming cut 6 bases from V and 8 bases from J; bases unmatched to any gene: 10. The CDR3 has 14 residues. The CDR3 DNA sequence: TGTGCCAGCAGCCTCCTACAGGGGGCAATGGGCTACACCTTC. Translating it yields CASSLLQGAMGYTF.

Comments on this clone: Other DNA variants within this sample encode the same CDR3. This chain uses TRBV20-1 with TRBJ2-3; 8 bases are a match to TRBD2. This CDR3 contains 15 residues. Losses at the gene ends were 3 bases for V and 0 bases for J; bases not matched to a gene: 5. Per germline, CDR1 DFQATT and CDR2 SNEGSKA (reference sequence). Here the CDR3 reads CSASRLAGSTDTQYF. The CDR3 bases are TGCAGTGCTAGTCGTCTAGCGGGTAGCACAGATACGCAGTATTTT.

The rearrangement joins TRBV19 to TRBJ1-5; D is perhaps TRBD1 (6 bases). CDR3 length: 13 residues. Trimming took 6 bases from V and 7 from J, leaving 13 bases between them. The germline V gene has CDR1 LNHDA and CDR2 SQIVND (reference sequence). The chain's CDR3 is CASRTYRDQPQHF. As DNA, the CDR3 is TGTGCCAGTAGAACCTACAGGGACCAGCCCCAGCATTTT. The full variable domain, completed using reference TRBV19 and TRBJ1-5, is DGGITQSPKYLFRKEGQNVTLSCEQNLNHDAMYWYRQDPGQGLRLIYYSQIVNDFQKGDIAEGYSVSREKKESFPLTVTSAQKNPTAFYLCASRTYRDQPQHFGDGTRLSIL.

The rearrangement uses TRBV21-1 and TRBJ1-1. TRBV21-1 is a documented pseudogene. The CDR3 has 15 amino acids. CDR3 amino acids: CASSKAPREDTEAFF. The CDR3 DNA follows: TGTGCCAGCAGCAAAGCGCCCCGGGAGGACACTGAAGCTTTCTTT.

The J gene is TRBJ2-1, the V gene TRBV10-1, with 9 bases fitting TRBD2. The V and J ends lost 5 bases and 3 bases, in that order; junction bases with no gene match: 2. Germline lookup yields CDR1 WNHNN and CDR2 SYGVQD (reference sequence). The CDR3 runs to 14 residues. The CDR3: CASSLAGDYNEQFF. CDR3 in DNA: TGCGCCAGCAGTTTAGCGGGAGACTACAATGAGCAGTTCTTC.

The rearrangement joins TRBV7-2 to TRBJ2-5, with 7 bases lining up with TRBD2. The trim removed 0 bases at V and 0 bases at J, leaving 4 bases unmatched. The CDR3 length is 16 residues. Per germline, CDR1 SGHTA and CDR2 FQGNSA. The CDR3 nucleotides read TGTGCCAGCAGCTTAGCGCCAGCGGGGTACCAAGAGACCCAGTACTTC. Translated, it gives CASSLAPAGYQETQYF.

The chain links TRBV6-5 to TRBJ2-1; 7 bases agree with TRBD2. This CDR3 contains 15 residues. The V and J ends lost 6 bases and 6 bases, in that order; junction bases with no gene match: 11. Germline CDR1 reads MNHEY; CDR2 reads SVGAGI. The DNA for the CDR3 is TGTGCCAGCAGCACCAAGCGGGGTGGGGGCAATGAGCAGTTCTTC. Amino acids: CASSTKRGGGNEQFF.

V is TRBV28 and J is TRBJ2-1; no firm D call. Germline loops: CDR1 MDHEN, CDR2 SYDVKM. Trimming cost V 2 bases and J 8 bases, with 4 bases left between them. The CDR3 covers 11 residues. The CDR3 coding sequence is TGTGCCAGCAGTTTAATGCATGAGCAGTTCTTC. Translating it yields CASSLMHEQFF.

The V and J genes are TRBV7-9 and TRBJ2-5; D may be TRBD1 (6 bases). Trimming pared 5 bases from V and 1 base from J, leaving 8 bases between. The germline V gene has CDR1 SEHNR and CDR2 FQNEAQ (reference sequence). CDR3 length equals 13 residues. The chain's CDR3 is CASSLDSQETQYF. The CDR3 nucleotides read TGTGCCAGCAGCCTGGACAGCCAAGAGACCCAGTACTTC.

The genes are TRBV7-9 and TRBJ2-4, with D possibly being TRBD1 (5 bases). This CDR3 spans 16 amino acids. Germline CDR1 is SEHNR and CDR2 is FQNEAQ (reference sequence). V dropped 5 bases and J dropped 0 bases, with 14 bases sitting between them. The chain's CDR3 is CASSLRSQGAKNIQYF. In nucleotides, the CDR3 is TGTGCCAGCAGCCTCAGAAGTCAGGGAGCCAAAAACATTCAGTACTTC.

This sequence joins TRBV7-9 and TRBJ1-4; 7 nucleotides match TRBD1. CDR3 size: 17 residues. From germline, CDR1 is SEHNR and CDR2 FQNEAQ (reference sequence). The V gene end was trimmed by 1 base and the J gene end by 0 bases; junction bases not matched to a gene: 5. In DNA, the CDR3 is TGTGCCAGCAGCTTAGTGCGGGACAGTTCAACTAATGAAAAACTGTTTTTT. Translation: CASSLVRDSSTNEKLFF.

CDR3 bases: TGTGCCAGCAGCTTAGATTCACCCCTAGCGGGAGGGTTCCATGAGCAGTTCTTC. Protein: CASSLDSPLAGGFHEQFF. The chain links TRBV11-2 to TRBJ2-1, with 12 bases fitting TRBD2. CDR3 size: 18 residues. Germline lookup yields CDR1 SGHAT and CDR2 FQNNGV. Trimming cost V 0 bases and J 8 bases; bases outside gene matches: 11.

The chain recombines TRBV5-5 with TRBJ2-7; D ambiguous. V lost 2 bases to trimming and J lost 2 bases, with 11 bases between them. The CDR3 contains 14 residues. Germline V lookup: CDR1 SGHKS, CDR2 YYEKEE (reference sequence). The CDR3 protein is CASSFLPQTYEQYF. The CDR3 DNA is TGTGCCAGCAGCTTTTTGCCTCAAACCTACGAGCAGTACTTC. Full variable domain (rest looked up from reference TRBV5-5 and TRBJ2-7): DAGVTQSPTHLIKTRGQQVTLRCSPISGHKSVSWYQQVLGQGPQFIFQYYEKEERGRGNFPDRFSARQFPNYSSELNVNALLLGDSALYLCASSFLPQTYEQYFGPGTRLTVT.

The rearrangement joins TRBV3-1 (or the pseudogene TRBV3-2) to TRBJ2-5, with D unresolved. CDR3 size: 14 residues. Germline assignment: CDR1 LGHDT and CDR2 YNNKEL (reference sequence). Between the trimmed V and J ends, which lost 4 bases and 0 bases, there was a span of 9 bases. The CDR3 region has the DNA TGTGCCAGCAGCCTCCGTCTCTACCAAGAGACCCAGTACTTC. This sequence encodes CASSLRLYQETQYF.

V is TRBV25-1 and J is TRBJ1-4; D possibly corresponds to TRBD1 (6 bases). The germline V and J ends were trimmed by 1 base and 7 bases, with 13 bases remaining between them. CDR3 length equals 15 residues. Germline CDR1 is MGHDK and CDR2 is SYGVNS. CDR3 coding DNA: TGTGCCAGCAGTGAATTATCTACAGGGCGTGAAAAACTGTTTTTT. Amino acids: CASSELSTGREKLFF.

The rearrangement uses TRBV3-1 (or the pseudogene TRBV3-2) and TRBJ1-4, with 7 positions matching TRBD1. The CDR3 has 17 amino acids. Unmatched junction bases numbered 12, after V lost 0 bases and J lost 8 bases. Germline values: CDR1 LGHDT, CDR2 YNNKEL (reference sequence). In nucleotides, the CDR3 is TGTGCCAGCAGCCAAGATGGAAGGGGGCAGGGGGGCGAAAAACTGTTTTTT. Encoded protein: CASSQDGRGQGGEKLFF.